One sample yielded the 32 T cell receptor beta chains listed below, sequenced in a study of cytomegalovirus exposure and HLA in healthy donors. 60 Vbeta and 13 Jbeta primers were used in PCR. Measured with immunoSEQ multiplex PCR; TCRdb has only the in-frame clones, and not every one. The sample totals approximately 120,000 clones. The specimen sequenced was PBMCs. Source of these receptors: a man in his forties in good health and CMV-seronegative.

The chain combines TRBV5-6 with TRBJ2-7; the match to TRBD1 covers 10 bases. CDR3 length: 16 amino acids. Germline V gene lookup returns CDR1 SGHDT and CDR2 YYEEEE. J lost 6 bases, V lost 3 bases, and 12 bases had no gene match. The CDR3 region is CASSSLRDRGQGEQYF. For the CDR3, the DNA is TGTGCCAGCAGCTCCCTCCGGGACAGGGGCCAAGGCGAGCAGTACTTC.

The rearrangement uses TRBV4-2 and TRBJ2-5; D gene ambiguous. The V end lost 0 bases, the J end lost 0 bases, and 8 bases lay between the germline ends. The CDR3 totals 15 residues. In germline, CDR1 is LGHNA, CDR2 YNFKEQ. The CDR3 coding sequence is TGTGCCAGCAGCCAAGATTTGGGCTACCAAGAGACCCAGTACTTC. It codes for CASSQDLGYQETQYF.

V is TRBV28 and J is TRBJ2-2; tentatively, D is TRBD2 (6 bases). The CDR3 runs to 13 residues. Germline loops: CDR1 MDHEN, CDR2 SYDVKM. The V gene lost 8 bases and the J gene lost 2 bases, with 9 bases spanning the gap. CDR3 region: CASHSGNTGELFF. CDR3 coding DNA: TGTGCCAGCCATAGCGGTAACACCGGGGAGCTGTTTTTT.

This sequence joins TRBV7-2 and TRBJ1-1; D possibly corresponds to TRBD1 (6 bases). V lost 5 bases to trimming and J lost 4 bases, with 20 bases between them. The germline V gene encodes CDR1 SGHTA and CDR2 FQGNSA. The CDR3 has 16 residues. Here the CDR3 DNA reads TGTGCCAGCAGCCCCTTATGGGTAAGGGGGTCCACTGAAGCTTTCTTT. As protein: CASSPLWVRGSTEAFF.

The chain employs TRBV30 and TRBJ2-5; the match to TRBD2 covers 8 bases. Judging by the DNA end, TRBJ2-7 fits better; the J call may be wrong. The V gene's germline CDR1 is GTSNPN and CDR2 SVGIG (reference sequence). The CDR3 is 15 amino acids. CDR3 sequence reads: CAWSGLAGRPYEQYF. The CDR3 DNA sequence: TGTGCCTGGAGTGGGCTAGCGGGTAGACCCTACGAGCAGTACTTC.

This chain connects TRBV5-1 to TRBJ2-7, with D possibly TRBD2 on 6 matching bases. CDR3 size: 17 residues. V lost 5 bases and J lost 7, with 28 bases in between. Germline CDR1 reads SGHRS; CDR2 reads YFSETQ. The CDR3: CASSYRRKRRRDVEQYF. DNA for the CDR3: TGCGCCAGCAGTTACCGGCGAAAAAGGCGGAGGGATGTGGAGCAGTACTTC. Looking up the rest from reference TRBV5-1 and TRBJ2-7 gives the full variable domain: KAGVTQTPRYLIKTRGQQVTLSCSPISGHRSVSWYQQTPGQGLQFLFEYFSETQRNKGNFPGRFSGRQFSNSRSEMNVSTLELGDSALYLCASSYRRKRRRDVEQYFGPGTRLTVT.

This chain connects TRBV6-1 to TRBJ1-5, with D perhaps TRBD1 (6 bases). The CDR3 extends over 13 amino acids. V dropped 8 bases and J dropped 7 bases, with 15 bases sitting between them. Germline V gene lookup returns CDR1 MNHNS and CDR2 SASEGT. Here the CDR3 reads CASEQGILQPQHF. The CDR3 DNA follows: TGTGCCAGCGAACAGGGTATCTTGCAGCCCCAGCATTTT.

The chain's CDR3 is CASSRSETVGEAFF. In DNA form, the CDR3 reads TGCGCCAGCAGCCGTTCGGAGACGGTAGGTGAAGCTTTCTTT. The chain uses TRBV4-1 and TRBJ1-1; D is uncertain. The CDR3 covers 14 residues. Trimming removed 4 bases at V and 7 bases at J, with 16 bases between. Germline V gene sequence: CDR1 MGHRA, CDR2 YSYEKL.

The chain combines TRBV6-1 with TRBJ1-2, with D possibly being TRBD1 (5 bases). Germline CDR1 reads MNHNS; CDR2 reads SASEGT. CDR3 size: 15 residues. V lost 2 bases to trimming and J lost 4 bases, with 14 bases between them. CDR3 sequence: CASSESGREAYGYTF. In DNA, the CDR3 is TGTGCCAGCAGTGAATCGGGCAGGGAAGCCTATGGCTACACCTTC.

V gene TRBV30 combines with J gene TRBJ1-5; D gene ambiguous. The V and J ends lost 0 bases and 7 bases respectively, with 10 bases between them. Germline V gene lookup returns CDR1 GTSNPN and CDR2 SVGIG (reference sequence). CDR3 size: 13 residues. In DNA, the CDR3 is TGTGCCTGGAGTGTGAGAGGCGGACAGCCCCAGCATTTT. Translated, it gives CAWSVRGGQPQHF.

The CDR3 nucleotides read TGTGCCAGCAGCGGCGGGACAGGGGTTAATCAGCCCCAGCATTTT. Translating it yields CASSGGTGVNQPQHF. The chain is built from TRBV5-5 and TRBJ1-5; TRBD1 agrees at 10 bases. CDR1 SGHKS and CDR2 YYEKEE come from the germline V gene (reference sequence). V lost 4 bases, J lost 4 bases, and 5 bases stayed unmatched. The CDR3 is made up of 15 amino acids.

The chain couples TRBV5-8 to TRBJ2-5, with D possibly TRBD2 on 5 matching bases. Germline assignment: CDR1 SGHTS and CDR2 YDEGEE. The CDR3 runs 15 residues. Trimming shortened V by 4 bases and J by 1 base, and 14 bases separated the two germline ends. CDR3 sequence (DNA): TGTGCCAGCAGCCGGCGGTTGGGGAGCCAAGAGACCCAGTACTTC. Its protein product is CASSRRLGSQETQYF.

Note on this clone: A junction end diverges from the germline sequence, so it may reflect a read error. The CDR3 here is CSIDPLQGYGYTF. CDR3 nucleotide sequence: TGCAGCATTGATCCCCTGCAGGGGTATGGCTACACCTTC. The chain is built from TRBV29-1 and TRBJ1-2; perhaps TRBD1 as D (6 bases). CDR1 is SQVTM, CDR2 ANQGSEA, per germline. The CDR3 consists of 13 residues.

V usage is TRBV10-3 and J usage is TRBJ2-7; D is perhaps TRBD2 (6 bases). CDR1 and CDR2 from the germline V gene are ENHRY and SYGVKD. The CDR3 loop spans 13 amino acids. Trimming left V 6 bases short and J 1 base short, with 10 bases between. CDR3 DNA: TGTGCCATCAGGGGGCGGGAATCCTACGAGCAGTACTTC. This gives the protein CAIRGRESYEQYF.

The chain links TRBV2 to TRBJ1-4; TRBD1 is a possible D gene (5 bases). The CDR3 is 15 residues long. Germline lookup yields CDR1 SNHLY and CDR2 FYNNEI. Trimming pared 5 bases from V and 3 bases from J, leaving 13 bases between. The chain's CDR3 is CASSSPGQANEKLFF. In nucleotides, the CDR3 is TGTGCCAGCAGTTCCCCTGGACAAGCTAATGAAAAACTGTTTTTT. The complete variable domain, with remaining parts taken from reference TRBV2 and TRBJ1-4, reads EPEVTQTPSHQVTQMGQEVILRCVPISNHLYFYWYRQILGQKVEFLVSFYNNEISEKSEIFDDQFSVERPDGSNFTLKIRSTKLEDSAMYFCASSSPGQANEKLFFGSGTQLSVL.

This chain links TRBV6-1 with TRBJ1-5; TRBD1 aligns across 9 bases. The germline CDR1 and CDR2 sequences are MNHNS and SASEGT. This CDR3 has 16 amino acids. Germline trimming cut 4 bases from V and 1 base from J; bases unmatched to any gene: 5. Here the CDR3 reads CASSVIGTGSNQPQHF. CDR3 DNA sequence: TGTGCCAGCAGTGTTATAGGGACAGGGAGCAATCAGCCCCAGCATTTT.

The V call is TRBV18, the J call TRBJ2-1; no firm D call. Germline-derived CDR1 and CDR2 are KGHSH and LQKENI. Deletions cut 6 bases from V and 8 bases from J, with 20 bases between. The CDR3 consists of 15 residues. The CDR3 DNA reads TGTGCCAGCTCCGAGGCTGGCGGCCCCTCCGATGAGCAGTTCTTC. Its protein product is CASSEAGGPSDEQFF.

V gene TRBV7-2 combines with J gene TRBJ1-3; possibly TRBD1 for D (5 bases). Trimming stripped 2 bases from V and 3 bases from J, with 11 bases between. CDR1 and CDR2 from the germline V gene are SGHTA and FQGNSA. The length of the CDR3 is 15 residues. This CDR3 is CASSLIVGLGNTIYF. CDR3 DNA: TGTGCCAGCAGCTTAATCGTGGGGCTTGGAAACACCATATATTTT.

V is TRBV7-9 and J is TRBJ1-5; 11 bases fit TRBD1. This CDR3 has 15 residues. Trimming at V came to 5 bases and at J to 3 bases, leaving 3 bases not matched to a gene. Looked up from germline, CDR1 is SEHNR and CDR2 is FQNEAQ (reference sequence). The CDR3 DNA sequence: TGTGCCAGCAGCCGGGACAGGGGGTTCAATCAGCCCCAGCATTTT. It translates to CASSRDRGFNQPQHF.

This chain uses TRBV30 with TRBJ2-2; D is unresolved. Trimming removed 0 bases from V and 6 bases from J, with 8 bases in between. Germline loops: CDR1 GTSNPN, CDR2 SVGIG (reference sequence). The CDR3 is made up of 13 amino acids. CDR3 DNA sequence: TGTGCCTGGAGTGTACTGTTTGCCGGGGAGCTGTTTTTT. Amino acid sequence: CAWSVLFAGELFF.

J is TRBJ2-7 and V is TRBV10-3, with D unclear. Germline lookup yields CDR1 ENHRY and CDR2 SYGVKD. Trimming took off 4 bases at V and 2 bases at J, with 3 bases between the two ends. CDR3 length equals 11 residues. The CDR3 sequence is CAISATYEQYF. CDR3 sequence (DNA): TGTGCCATCAGTGCAACCTACGAGCAGTACTTC.

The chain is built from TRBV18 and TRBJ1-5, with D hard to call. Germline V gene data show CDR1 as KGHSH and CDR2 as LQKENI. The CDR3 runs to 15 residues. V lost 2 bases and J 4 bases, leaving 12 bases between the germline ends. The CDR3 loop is CASSPGSGENQPQHF. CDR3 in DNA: TGTGCCAGCTCACCAGGCAGTGGGGAGAATCAGCCCCAGCATTTT. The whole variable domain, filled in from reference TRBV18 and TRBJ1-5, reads NAGVMQNPRHLVRRRGQEARLRCSPMKGHSHVYWYRQLPEEGLKFMVYLQKENIIDESGMPKERFSAEFPKEGPSILRIQQVVRGDSAAYFCASSPGSGENQPQHFGDGTRLSIL.

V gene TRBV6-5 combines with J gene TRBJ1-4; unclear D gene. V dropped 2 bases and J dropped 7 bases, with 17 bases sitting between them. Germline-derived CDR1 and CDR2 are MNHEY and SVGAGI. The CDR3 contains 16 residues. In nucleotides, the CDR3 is TGTGCCAGCAGTTACGTGAGAACAGATCTCAGTGAAAAACTGTTTTTT. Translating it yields CASSYVRTDLSEKLFF.

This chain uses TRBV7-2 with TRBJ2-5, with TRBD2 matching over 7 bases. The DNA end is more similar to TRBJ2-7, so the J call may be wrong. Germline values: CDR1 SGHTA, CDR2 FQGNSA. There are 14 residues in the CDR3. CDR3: CASSPTSQTYEQYF. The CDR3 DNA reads TGTGCCAGCAGCCCGACTAGCCAGACCTACGAGCAGTACTTC.

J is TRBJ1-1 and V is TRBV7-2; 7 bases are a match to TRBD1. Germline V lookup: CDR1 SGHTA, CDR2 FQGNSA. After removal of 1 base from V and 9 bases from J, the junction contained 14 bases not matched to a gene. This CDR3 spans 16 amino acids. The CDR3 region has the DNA TGTGCCAGCAGCTTAGTTGGGCAGGGGGTCCTGGAGCAAGCTTTCTTT. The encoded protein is CASSLVGQGVLEQAFF.

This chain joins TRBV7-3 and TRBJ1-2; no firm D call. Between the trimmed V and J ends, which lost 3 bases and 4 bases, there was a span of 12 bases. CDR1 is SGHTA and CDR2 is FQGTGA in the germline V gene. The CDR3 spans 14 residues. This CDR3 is CASSFGEGGYGYTF. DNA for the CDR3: TGTGCCAGCAGCTTCGGGGAGGGCGGCTATGGCTACACCTTC.

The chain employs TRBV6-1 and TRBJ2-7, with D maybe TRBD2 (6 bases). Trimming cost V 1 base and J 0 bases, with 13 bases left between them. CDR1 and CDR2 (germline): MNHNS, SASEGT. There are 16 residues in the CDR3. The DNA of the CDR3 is TGTGCCAGCAGTGAAGACGAGGGCGGGGCCTCCTACGAGCAGTACTTC. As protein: CASSEDEGGASYEQYF.

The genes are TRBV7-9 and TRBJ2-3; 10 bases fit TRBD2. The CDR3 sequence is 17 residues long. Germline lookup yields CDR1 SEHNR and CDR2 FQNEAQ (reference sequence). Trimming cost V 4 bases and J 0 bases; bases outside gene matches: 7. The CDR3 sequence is CASSSRTTSGSTDTQYF. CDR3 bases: TGTGCCAGCAGCTCCAGAACGACTAGCGGGAGCACAGATACGCAGTATTTT.

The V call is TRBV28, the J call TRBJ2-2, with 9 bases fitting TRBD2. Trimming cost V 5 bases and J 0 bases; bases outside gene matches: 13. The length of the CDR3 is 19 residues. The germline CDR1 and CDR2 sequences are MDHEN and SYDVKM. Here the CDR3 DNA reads TGTGCCAGCAGTACGTTAGGACTAGCGCATAGAACGAACACCGGGGAGCTGTTTTTT. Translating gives CASSTLGLAHRTNTGELFF.

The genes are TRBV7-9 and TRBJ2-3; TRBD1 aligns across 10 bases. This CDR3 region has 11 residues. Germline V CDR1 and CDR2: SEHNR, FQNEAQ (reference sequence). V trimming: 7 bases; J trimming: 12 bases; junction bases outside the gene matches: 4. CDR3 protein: CASTWTGGQYF. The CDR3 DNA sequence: TGTGCCAGCACGTGGACAGGGGGACAGTATTTT. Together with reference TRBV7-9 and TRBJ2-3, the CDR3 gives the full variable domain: DTGVSQNPRHKITKRGQNVTFRCDPISEHNRLYWYRQTLGQGPEFLTYFQNEAQLEKSRLLSDRFSAERPKGSFSTLEIQRTEQGDSAMYLCASTWTGGQYFGPGTRLTVL.

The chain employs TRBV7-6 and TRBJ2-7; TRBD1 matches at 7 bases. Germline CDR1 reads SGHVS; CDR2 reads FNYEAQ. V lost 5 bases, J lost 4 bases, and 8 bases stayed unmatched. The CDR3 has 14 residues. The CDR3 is CASSPPGQWYEQYF. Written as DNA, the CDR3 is TGTGCCAGCAGCCCTCCGGGACAGTGGTACGAGCAGTACTTC.

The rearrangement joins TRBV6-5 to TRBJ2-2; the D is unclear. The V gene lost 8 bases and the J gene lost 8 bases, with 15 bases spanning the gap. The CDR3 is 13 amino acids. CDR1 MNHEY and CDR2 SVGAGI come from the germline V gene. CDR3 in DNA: TGTGCCAGCTCGACGGAGTTCGTAGGGGAGCTGTTTTTT. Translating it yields CASSTEFVGELFF.